Listed here is a single T cell receptor (beta chain). No antigen is known for it. The data derive from a study of T-cell memory formation after mild COVID-19. CDR3 size: 17 residues. Germline V lookup: CDR1 LGHNA, CDR2 YSLEER. V lost 0 bases, J lost 5 bases, and 17 bases lay in between. Whole-study findings and limits: Still unconfirmed is whether the second-wave clones peaking on day 37 recognized SARS-CoV-2.

TCR alpha and TCR beta cDNA libraries carrying sample barcodes and UMIs came from 5'RACE with constant-segment primers. TCRdb itself ran the 5' RACE reads through MiXCR, one entry per CDR3 protein. The sample has roughly 150,000 distinct CDR3 sequences, roughly 15% seen once. The sequencing input was PBMCs or a T cell subset sorted from them (not recorded which). The TCR was taken from an adult woman who had mild COVID-19 (a few samples of this study predate the infection). Cell type and time point are not known. The V gene is TRBV4-3, the J gene TRBJ2-1; D not certain. CDR3 protein: CASSQDLGARINNEQFF. The DNA for the CDR3 is TGCGCCAGCAGCCAAGATCTTGGCGCGCGAATTAACAATGAGCAGTTCTTC.